These T cell receptor beta chains were read from a single sample in a study of siplizumab effects on memory and regulatory T cells. Only in-frame clones appear in the TCRdb table, and some are missing; sequencing was by immunoSEQ multiplex PCR. The sample has just over 50,000 clones, under 98% seen once. The source material was naive CD4+ T cells sorted from blood. Every receptor here comes from a human donor in good health. Both conserved end residues are part of each CDR3. D genes are given only for firm matches. Clone size is stated in some rows and not others, as once, few, many or a class when expanded.

CDR3aa	CDR3nt	j_gene	abundance	v_gene	d_gene
CASSLPRASGANVLTF	TGTGCCAGCAGCTTGCCCCGGGCCTCTGGGGCCAACGTCCTGACTTTC	TRBJ2-6	NA	TRBV5-5	NA
CAWSANSADTQYF	TGTGCCTGGAGTGCAAATAGCGCAGATACGCAGTATTTT	TRBJ2-3	NA	TRBV30	NA
CASSPHRDTEAFF	TGTGCCAGCAGCCCCCACCGGGACACTGAAGCTTTCTTT	TRBJ1-1	once	TRBV7-2	NA
CSVTDSGNTIYF	TGCAGCGTGACAGATTCGGGAAACACCATATATTTT	TRBJ1-3	NA	TRBV29-1	NA
CASSRGSSYNEQFF	TGTGCCAGCAGTAGGGGGAGCTCCTACAATGAGCAGTTCTTC	TRBJ2-1	NA	TRBV7-3	NA
CASSLGRGQRETQYF	TGTGCCAGCAGCTTGGGAAGGGGGCAGCGAGAGACCCAGTACTTC	TRBJ2-5	NA	TRBV5-5	TRBD1
CAWRLNRGYTF	TGTGCCTGGCGCCTCAATCGGGGCTACACCTTC	TRBJ1-2	NA	TRBV30	NA
CASSTGTYNEQFF	TGTGCCAGCAGCACTGGGACCTACAATGAGCAGTTCTTC	TRBJ2-1	few	TRBV11-2	NA
CASSEFPTSTDTQYF	TGTGCCAGCAGTGAGTTTCCCACCAGCACAGATACGCAGTATTTT	TRBJ2-3	once	TRBV2	NA
CASHPGLTSTDTQYF	TGTGCCAGCCATCCTGGCCTTACTAGCACAGATACGCAGTATTTT	TRBJ2-3	NA	TRBV19	NA
CASGLGDQPQHF	TGTGCCTCCGGACTGGGGGATCAGCCCCAGCATTTT	TRBJ1-5	NA	TRBV10-3	NA
CASSESRDRVAQHF	TGCGCCAGCAGTGAGTCCCGGGACAGGGTAGCCCAGCATTTT	TRBJ1-5	NA	TRBV10-2	TRBD1
CASSQEGSGNYEQYF	TGCGCCAGCAGCCAAGAAGGCTCAGGGAACTACGAGCAGTACTTC	TRBJ2-7	NA	TRBV4-3	NA
CASSLGQQGILFWDGYTF	TGCGCCAGCAGCTTGGGCCAACAGGGTATTCTATTTTGGGATGGCTACACCTTC	TRBJ1-2	NA	TRBV5-1	NA
CASSDEALGSPLHF	TGTGCCAGCAGTGATGAGGCGTTAGGTTCACCCCTCCACTTT	TRBJ1-6	NA	TRBV6-4	NA
CASSLSRIYEQYF	TGTGCCAGCAGTTTATCGAGGATCTACGAGCAGTACTTC	TRBJ2-7	once	TRBV27	NA
CASGLATEYNEQFF	TGTGCTAGTGGTTTGGCTACAGAATACAATGAGCAGTTCTTC	TRBJ2-1	NA	TRBV12-5	NA
CASSPDRSSNQPQHF	TGTGCCAGCAGTCCGGACAGATCTAGCAATCAGCCCCAGCATTTT	TRBJ1-5	NA	TRBV6-5	NA
CASSAKVLISHEQFF	TGTGCCAGCAGTGCGAAGGTTCTTATCAGCCATGAGCAGTTCTTC	TRBJ2-1	NA	TRBV6-6	NA
CASSPGTDQPQHF	TGTGCCAGCTCACCGGGGACAGATCAGCCCCAGCATTTT	TRBJ1-5	NA	TRBV18	TRBD1
CASSKGLADTDTQYF	TGTGCCAGCAGCAAGGGACTAGCGGACACAGATACGCAGTATTTT	TRBJ2-3	NA	TRBV5-4	TRBD2
CASSPPAYNEQFF	TGTGCCAGCAGCCCACCAGCCTACAATGAGCAGTTCTTC	TRBJ2-1	NA	TRBV7-3	NA
CASSLAEYNEQFF	TGTGCCAGCAGCTTAGCCGAGTACAATGAGCAGTTCTTC	TRBJ2-1	NA	TRBV11-3	NA
CASSSRTGGELDTQYF	TGTGCCAGCAGTTCCCGGACAGGGGGCGAATTAGATACGCAGTATTTT	TRBJ2-3	NA	TRBV28	TRBD1
CASSLLGQGIDEQYF	TGTGCCAGCAGCTTGTTGGGACAGGGGATCGACGAGCAGTACTTC	TRBJ2-7	NA	TRBV5-6	TRBD1
CASSLTRGSTEAFF	TGTGCCAGCAGCCTGACTAGGGGCAGCACTGAAGCTTTCTTT	TRBJ1-1	NA	TRBV7-8	NA
CASSPGSSGEKNIQYF	TGTGCCAGCAGTCCGGGGAGTAGCGGGGAGAAAAACATTCAGTACTTC	TRBJ2-4	NA	TRBV2	TRBD2
CASSSGSEQYF	TGTGCCAGCAGCTCGGGGTCCGAGCAGTACTTC	TRBJ2-7	NA	TRBV13	NA
CAVDTYNEQFF	TGTGCCGTCGACACCTACAATGAGCAGTTCTTC	TRBJ2-1	NA	TRBV2	NA
CASSLGDTTDTQYF	TGTGCCAGCAGCTTGGGGGACACGACAGATACGCAGTATTTT	TRBJ2-3	NA	TRBV5-4	NA
CASSLHRDRANYGYTF	TGCGCCAGCAGCCTCCACCGGGACCGCGCTAACTATGGCTACACCTTC	TRBJ1-2	NA	TRBV4-1	NA
CASSITGGQETQYF	TGTGCCAGTAGTATCACAGGGGGCCAAGAGACCCAGTACTTC	TRBJ2-5	NA	TRBV19	TRBD1
CASTPLILGAEAFF	TGTGCCAGCACTCCCCTCATCTTAGGGGCTGAAGCTTTCTTT	TRBJ1-1	NA	TRBV6-1	NA
CASSWGSQETQYF	TGTGCCAGCAGTTGGGGAAGTCAAGAGACCCAGTACTTC	TRBJ2-5	NA	TRBV2	NA
CAWSYQGNTEAFF	TGTGCCTGGAGTTACCAGGGCAACACTGAAGCTTTCTTT	TRBJ1-1	NA	TRBV30	NA
CASSLEARQETQYF	TGTGCCAGCAGCTTAGAGGCTCGCCAAGAGACCCAGTACTTC	TRBJ2-5	NA	TRBV7-9	NA
CASSLSRAAIWETQYF	TGTGCCAGCAGCCTGAGCAGGGCGGCTATTTGGGAGACCCAGTACTTC	TRBJ2-5	once	TRBV7-2	NA
CASSLADSTDTQYF	TGCGCCAGCAGCTTGGCGGATAGCACAGATACGCAGTATTTT	TRBJ2-3	NA	TRBV5-1	NA
CASRGGRTVPQETQYF	TGTGCCAGCAGGGGGGGCCGGACAGTCCCACAAGAGACCCAGTACTTC	TRBJ2-5	NA	TRBV27	NA
CASSHQGLETQYF	TGTGCCAGCAGCCATCAGGGGCTTGAGACCCAGTACTTC	TRBJ2-5	NA	TRBV4-2	NA
CAIRGTLSSYEQYF	TGTGCCATCAGAGGGACTCTGAGCTCCTACGAGCAGTACTTC	TRBJ2-7	NA	TRBV10-3	NA
CASSVGVATYEQYF	TGTGCCAGCAGCGTAGGCGTAGCGACCTACGAGCAGTACTTC	TRBJ2-7	NA	TRBV9	NA
CASSLGAGTQYGYTF	TGTGCCAGCAGCTTGGGGGCCGGGACTCAGTATGGCTACACCTTC	TRBJ1-2	NA	TRBV5-4	NA
CASSTGLAGTTDTQYF	TGCGCCAGCAGCACCGGACTAGCGGGAACCACAGATACGCAGTATTTT	TRBJ2-3	NA	TRBV5-1	TRBD2
CASSQEMYQREGQYF	TGCGCCAGCAGCCAAGAGATGTATCAACGGGAGGGGCAGTATTTT	TRBJ2-3	NA	TRBV4-3	TRBD2
CASSAQTGAETQYF	TGTGCCAGCAGCGCGCAGACAGGGGCAGAGACCCAGTACTTC	TRBJ2-5	NA	TRBV9	TRBD1
CASRGGVHNEQFF	TGCGCCAGCAGAGGGGGAGTCCACAATGAGCAGTTCTTC	TRBJ2-1	once	TRBV5-1	NA
CASSAWTSGERTDTQYF	TGCGCCAGCAGCGCGTGGACTAGCGGAGAACGCACAGATACGCAGTATTTT	TRBJ2-3	NA	TRBV5-1	TRBD2
CASSYGGGELFF	TGTGCCAGCAGTTACGGGGGCGGGGAGCTGTTTTTT	TRBJ2-2	NA	TRBV6-6	NA
CASSVAPGADYEQYF	TGTGCCAGCAGCGTAGCTCCAGGTGCCGACTACGAGCAGTACTTC	TRBJ2-7	NA	TRBV9	NA
CASKGGDNYGYTF	TGTGCCAGCAAAGGGGGAGATAACTATGGCTACACCTTC	TRBJ1-2	NA	TRBV6-6	NA
CASSPLGLREETQYF	TGCGCCAGCAGCCCCCTGGGATTGAGAGAGGAGACCCAGTACTTC	TRBJ2-5	NA	TRBV5-1	NA
CASSRSNGLLYGYTF	TGTGCCAGCAGCCGGTCTAATGGTCTTCTTTATGGCTACACCTTC	TRBJ1-2	NA	TRBV7-9	NA
CASSLWGGTGELFF	TGTGCCAGCAGCTTGTGGGGAGGCACCGGGGAGCTGTTTTTT	TRBJ2-2	NA	TRBV7-3	NA
CASSRDGRENQPQHF	TGTGCCAGCAGCCGGGACGGACGGGAAAATCAGCCCCAGCATTTT	TRBJ1-5	NA	TRBV4-2	NA
CASSLSWRGNEKLFF	TGTGCCAGCAGTTTATCCTGGAGGGGCAATGAAAAACTGTTTTTT	TRBJ1-4	NA	TRBV27	NA
CASGLGGPYYGYTF	TGTGCTAGTGGTTTGGGAGGGCCTTACTATGGCTACACCTTC	TRBJ1-2	once	TRBV12-5	NA
CASSLGGQGQPQHF	TGCGCCAGCAGCTTAGGGGGGCAAGGGCAGCCCCAGCATTTT	TRBJ1-5	once	TRBV5-1	NA
CASRRGIHSYEQYF	TGTGCCAGCAGGAGGGGCATACACTCCTACGAGCAGTACTTC	TRBJ2-7	NA	TRBV6-1	NA